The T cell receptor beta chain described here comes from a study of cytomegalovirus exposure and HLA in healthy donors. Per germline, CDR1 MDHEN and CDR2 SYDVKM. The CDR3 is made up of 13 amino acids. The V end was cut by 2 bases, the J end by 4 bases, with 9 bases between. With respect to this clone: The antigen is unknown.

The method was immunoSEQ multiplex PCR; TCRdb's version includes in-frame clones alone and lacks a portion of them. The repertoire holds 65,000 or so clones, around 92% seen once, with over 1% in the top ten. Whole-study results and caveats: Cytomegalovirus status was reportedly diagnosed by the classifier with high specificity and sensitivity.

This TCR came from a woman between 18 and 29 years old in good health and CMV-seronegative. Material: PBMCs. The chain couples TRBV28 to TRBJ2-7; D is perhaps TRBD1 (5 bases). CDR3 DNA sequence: TGTGCCAGCAGTTTAACAGGCGGTTACGAGCAGTACTTC. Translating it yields CASSLTGGYEQYF.